Reported below is one T cell receptor (beta chain). Only one count was recorded for this clonotype. Its specific antigen is unknown. Sequence at one end of the junction differs from germline and may be a read error. Without any cell sorting, total RNA and DNA were co-extracted from roughly 18-30 mg of bulk tissue using the AllPrep DNA/RNA mini kit. A few patients with histopathologically diagnosed primary liver carcinoma underwent surgical resection in China between November 2015 and 2016. Chronic HBV infection was present in the patients, and the patients were treatment-naive at sampling. Five spatially separated regions were sampled per tumor: superior, inferior, left-lateral and right-lateral poles, plus the tumor centre. According to histology, viable tumor cells made up more than 75% of every tumor sample. Fresh tumor and adjacent tissue pieces were bisected; one half was stored in RNAlater at -80°C, the other sent for histology.

This entry comes from a study of tumor-infiltrating lymphocytes in primary liver carcinoma (dated by TCRdb to the late 2010s). In the study overall: The five patients, three men and two women aged 30 to 69 years, had hepatocellular carcinoma (four) or combined HCC and intrahepatic cholangiocarcinoma (one). To link TCRbeta repertoire diversity with the local molecular phenotype, the approximately 25 tumor region samples were profiled using Agilent mRNA microarrays. The five patients had tumors staged T1-T3 N0M0, with maximum diameters ranging from roughly 4.2 to 11 cm. A total of approximately 35 specimens from 5 patients, comprising approximately 25 tumor regions, 5 adjacent noncancerous liver tissues and 5 peripheral blood samples, were covered by TCRbeta repertoire sequencing. Each sample produced about 3.5 to 8 million productive TCRbeta reads, and read depth showed no significant difference between tissue types. For each liver tumor, the study sampled five regions along with adjacent normal tissue and blood, and applied TCRbeta repertoire sequencing, expression microarrays and whole-exome sequencing. Technical replicate repertoires showed high reproducibility, with mean shared-clone rates approximately 0.87 and correlation coefficients above 0.95. Broad study findings and their caveats: The top 250 clones accounted for a significantly greater share of the repertoire in tumors than in blood (p = 0.039). Comparison of CD4+ and CD8+ T cell repertoires was precluded by the use of bulk unsorted samples. Because sequencing covered only the TCR beta chain and unpaired alpha chains were not captured, true repertoire diversity is likely underestimated. Only about 7-24% of top clones were present in all five regions of a tumor, suggesting spatial heterogeneity of tumor-infiltrating T cells. Consistent with antigen-driven expansion, pairs of tumor regions showed higher repertoire overlap (mean roughly 36%) than either tumor-adjacent pairs (around 17%) or tumor-blood pairs (about 14%). With just a handful of patients in the study, the authors point out that the findings should be validated in a larger study.

TCRbeta-specific cDNA was reverse-transcribed from 500 ng total RNA using a constant-region primer and ProtoScript II reverse transcriptase. Three nested multiplex PCR rounds, following a slightly modified ARM-PCR procedure, were used to build the TCRbeta libraries. Each of the first two PCR rounds ran for about 10 cycles and used multiplex TRBV1-TRBV30 forward primers together with a Cbeta reverse primer. Sample barcodes and Illumina adapters were attached in a final 25-cycle PCR using Deep VentR polymerase. Before sequencing, amplicons between 200 and 500 bp were purified from gel using a QIAquick gel extraction kit. An Illumina HiSeq 2500 was used to sequence the TCRbeta amplicons with 250-bp paired-end reads. The authors' pipeline ran thus. To recover full CDR3 sequences, reads were quality-trimmed using Trimmomatic v0.33 and paired reads were then merged using FLASH v1.2.11. V, D and J germline segments were assigned to the rearranged TCRbeta sequences by MiGEC v1.2.1b. VDJtools v1.0.0 computed clonotype statistics and Shannon-Wiener diversity indices. To reduce sampling bias, subsequent analyses other than the diversity analysis used only the 250 most abundant clonotypes in each sample. In TCRdb, the public reads were trimmed at Q25 with fastp and aligned with MiXCR, with productive beta chains retained. Rows with a matching CDR3 protein are joined into one entry that keeps the most common DNA and genes. Clone size and V and J calls follow TCRdb, not the original study. For this sample the table gives approximately 54,000 distinct CDR3 sequences, of which over 65% were detected only once. The ten largest make up about 26% of the sample.

The CDR3, from cysteine to phenylalanine, totals 16 residues. Left in the record is the CDR3 DNA by itself, 48 bases read in frame from the first base. CDR1 MNHNS and CDR2 SASEGT are derived from the germline V gene. Sequenced material: liver tumor tissue from sampling region 2. Per the publication, the cell subset or site label means: tumor region T2, inferior pole. The TCR was taken from a man aged 35 to 55 with primary liver carcinoma and hepatitis B virus infection. The chain uses TRBV6-1 and TRBJ1-2; a stretch of 7 junction bases matches TRBD1. The nucleotides are TGTGCCAGCAGTGAAAGGGTGGATACAGGGGATAATGGCAACACCTTC. Translated, it gives CASSERVDTGDNGNTF.